This T cell receptor beta chain was captured by sequencing in a study of T-cell reconstitution after alpha-beta-depleted transplantation in children. During its preparation, the TCRbeta library received unique molecular identifiers. Each CDR3 protein gets one entry after TCRdb re-called the PCR reads with MiXCR. The sample lists some 500,000 distinct CDR3 sequences, around 20% seen once, with around 3.3% in the top ten. CDR1 and CDR2 from the germline V gene are MGHRA and YSYEKL. V was pared by 2 bases and J by 3 bases, with 14 bases between. This CDR3 has 15 residues. In its sample, this clonotype was seen a few times.

The sequencing here drew on PBMCs from the stem cell graft donor, taken from the stem cell graft. The V call is TRBV4-1, the J call TRBJ2-7; maybe TRBD2 (5 bases). This TCR came from a human donor who donated a stem cell graft to a child with acute lymphoblastic leukemia. In DNA, the CDR3 is TGCGCCAGCAGCCAACCGGGAAGCAACCGCTACGAGCAGTACTTC. It translates to CASSQPGSNRYEQYF.